The next 21 T cell receptor beta chains were all read from a single sample in a study of shared clonotypes between healthy human individuals (dated by TCRdb to 2020 to 2022). The library was obtained by the immunoSEQ multiplex PCR assay. TCRdb took this table from immuneACCESS and kept in-frame rearrangements with V and J called. Such tables lack part of the clones; where checked against another copy, unresolved V genes explain under half of the gap, and the rest is unexplained. This sample lists about 92,000 clones; about 45% were detected once. The top ten hold over 12% of the sample. Sequenced input: PBMCs. The receptor source for this set is a woman in her 40s in good health. Some clones in this sample may be carry-over from other donors' samples.

Details on this clone: One base away lies a much larger clone, so this may be a sequencing read error. The V call is TRBV7-2, the J call TRBJ2-7; 8 bases are shared with TRBD1. CDR1 and CDR2 from the germline V gene are SGHTA and FQGNSA. This CDR3 is 16 amino acids long. The CDR3 nucleotides are TGTGCCAGCAGCCACCTTAGGGCAGGGGGCTTCTACGAGCAGCACTTC. Its protein product is CASSHLRAGGFYEQHF.

The genes are TRBV5-1 and TRBJ2-3, with a tentative D call TRBD1 (6 bases). Germline V CDR1 and CDR2: SGHRS, YFSETQ. V lost 0 bases, J lost 0 bases, and 11 bases lay in between. This CDR3 has 16 amino acids. The CDR3: CASSLDGQPSTDTQYF. The CDR3 DNA is TGCGCCAGCAGCTTGGACGGACAGCCTAGCACAGATACGCAGTATTTT.

The chain links TRBV30 to TRBJ2-5, with D tentatively TRBD1 (5 bases). V was cut by 0 bases and J by 1 base, with 6 bases left in between. The CDR3 totals 13 residues. Germline V lookup: CDR1 GTSNPN, CDR2 SVGIG (reference sequence). The CDR3 spells CAWSVTGQETQYF. For the CDR3, the DNA is TGTGCCTGGAGTGTAACAGGCCAAGAGACCCAGTACTTC.

This clone is classed as medium-sized (0.01 to 0.1%). The sample holds other DNA sequences that translate to the same CDR3. V usage is TRBV27 and J usage is TRBJ1-5, with a tentative D call TRBD1 (5 bases). CDR3 length: 14 amino acids. The germline V gene encodes CDR1 MNHEY and CDR2 SMNVEV (reference sequence). The V end was cut by 5 bases, the J end by 2 bases, with 10 bases between. The CDR3 nucleotides read TGTGCCAGCAGTCTCCTAGGGGGCAATCAGCCCCAGCATTTT. Translation: CASSLLGGNQPQHF.

The rearrangement joins TRBV6-4 to TRBJ2-7; 10 bases line up with TRBD2. The CDR3 is made up of 16 amino acids. The germline V gene encodes CDR1 MRHNA and CDR2 SNTAGT. The V segment lost 5 bases and the J segment 0 bases; nucleotides outside the gene matches: 7. For the CDR3, the DNA is TGTGCCAGCAGTTACACGGCTAGCGGGAGCTCCTACGAGCAGTACTTC. It is translated as CASSYTASGSSYEQYF.

The chain carries TRBV18 and TRBJ2-7; 7 bases fit TRBD2. The germline gives CDR1 KGHSH, CDR2 LQKENI. V trimming: 0 bases; J trimming: 6 bases; junction bases outside the gene matches: 17. The CDR3 length is 18 residues. The CDR3 is CASSPPFGLEDEIGEQYF. The CDR3 DNA reads as TGTGCCAGCTCACCACCGTTCGGACTAGAGGATGAGATCGGCGAGCAGTACTTC.

The chain has TRBV20-1 and TRBJ1-2; D possibly corresponds to TRBD1 (6 bases). Germline V gene lookup returns CDR1 DFQATT and CDR2 SNEGSKA (reference sequence). The ends were cut back, 5 bases at V and 8 bases at J, with 12 bases in the middle. CDR3 size: 11 residues. In DNA, the CDR3 is TGCAGTGCTCTATTTGGGGGCGGCTACACCTTC. Amino acids: CSALFGGGYTF.

This clone was found many times. The chain recombines TRBV27 with TRBJ2-2, with 7 bases that match TRBD2. The CDR3 sequence is 13 residues long. From germline, CDR1 is MNHEY and CDR2 SMNVEV (reference sequence). V lost 11 bases to trimming and J lost 7 bases; unmatched junction nucleotides: 10. The CDR3 DNA follows: TGTGCCCCTCCTACGGGGGGAATCGGGGAGCTGTTTTTT. This gives the protein CAPPTGGIGELFF.

The chain has TRBV14 and TRBJ2-4; TRBD2 matches 12 bases. This CDR3 is built from 15 residues. V dropped 1 base and J dropped 9; count of bases not matched to a gene: 4. Germline V gene lookup returns CDR1 SGHDN and CDR2 FVKESK. In nucleotides, the CDR3 is TGTGCCAGCAGCCAAGGACTAGCGGGAGTGAGCATTCAGTACTTC. Amino acids: CASSQGLAGVSIQYF.

V gene TRBV9 combines with J gene TRBJ2-5; TRBD2 matches 8 bases. The J call is uncertain, as TRBJ2-7 better fits the DNA end. CDR3 size: 14 residues. Per the germline V gene, CDR1 is SGDLS and CDR2 is YYNGEE. DNA for the CDR3: TGTGCCAGCAGCGTAGATAGCGGGAACTACGAGCAGTACTTC. It encodes CASSVDSGNYEQYF.

This clone was counted between two and nine times. The chain combines TRBV11-2 with TRBJ2-7; D is uncertain. Germline lookup yields CDR1 SGHAT and CDR2 FQNNGV. The CDR3 has 12 residues. Trimming removed 2 bases from V and 4 bases from J, with 6 bases in between. The CDR3 protein is CASSLRWYEQYF. The DNA for the CDR3 is TGTGCCAGCAGCTTAAGGTGGTACGAGCAGTACTTC.

The sample holds many counts of this clone. The chain recombines TRBV7-2 with TRBJ2-2; TRBD2 aligns across 8 bases. V was pared by 4 bases and J by 4 bases, with 2 bases of the junction left unmatched. Germline CDR1 is SGHTA and CDR2 is FQGNSA. The CDR3 consists of 14 residues. CDR3 bases: TGTGCCAGCAGCTACACTAGCGGCACCGGGGAGCTGTTTTTT. This sequence encodes CASSYTSGTGELFF.

This chain connects TRBV5-1 to TRBJ2-7; 7 positions agree with TRBD2. The ends lost 1 base at V and 6 bases at J; junction bases unmatched: 10. Germline CDR1 is SGHRS and CDR2 is YFSETQ. This CDR3 is built from 15 residues. The CDR3 loop reads CASSLSLAREGEQYF. CDR3 bases: TGCGCCAGCAGCTTGTCACTAGCGAGGGAGGGCGAGCAGTACTTC.

This clone came up many times. This chain uses TRBV28 with TRBJ1-4; possible D gene TRBD1, 5 bases. The germline V and J ends were trimmed by 2 bases and 5 bases, with 15 bases remaining between them. Germline CDR1 reads MDHEN; CDR2 reads SYDVKM. The CDR3 is 16 amino acids. The CDR3 protein is CASSLISDGGNEKLFF. The CDR3 nucleotides read TGTGCCAGCAGTTTAATTTCGGACGGGGGGAATGAAAAACTGTTTTTT.

This rearrangement joins TRBV19 to TRBJ1-5; D unresolved. V shed 2 bases and J shed 2 bases, with 10 bases lying between them. The germline V gene has CDR1 LNHDA and CDR2 SQIVND (reference sequence). CDR3 length: 15 residues. The chain's CDR3 is CASSISQFGNQPQHF. In DNA, the CDR3 is TGTGCCAGTAGTATAAGTCAATTTGGCAATCAGCCCCAGCATTTT.

A remark on this clone: This likely reflects a read error, since a far larger clone is one base away. Likely a read error: the CDR3 ends without its conserved phenylalanine or tryptophan. The DNA is left out, because the CDR3 cannot be placed on it with certainty; the CDR3 is given as TCRdb lists it. The V gene is TRBV30, the J gene TRBJ1-1. Germline CDR1 GTSNPN, CDR2 SVGIG (reference sequence). 14 amino acids form the CDR3, both terminal residues included. This chain's CDR3 is CAWSDRGVTISSFS.

The table lists this clone with many counts. The chain joins TRBV27 to TRBJ1-2; tentative D call: TRBD1 (6 bases). This CDR3 contains 14 residues. Germline CDR1 is MNHEY and CDR2 is SMNVEV (reference sequence). The V gene lost 5 bases and the J gene lost 7 bases, with 17 bases spanning the gap. CDR3 loop: CASSRSGDLGGYTF. The CDR3 DNA follows: TGTGCCAGCAGTCGATCAGGGGATCTGGGTGGCTACACCTTC.

The rearrangement links TRBV4-2 to TRBJ2-7; 7 bases align to TRBD2. The CDR3 consists of 18 residues. Germline V lookup: CDR1 LGHNA, CDR2 YNFKEQ. With 0 bases clipped from V and 2 bases from J, the junction kept 13 bases outside the gene matches. The CDR3 DNA follows: TGTGCCAGCAGCCAAGATACCCGGGGGGAGCGGGGTGCCTACGAGCAGTACTTC. Translating it yields CASSQDTRGERGAYEQYF.

This sequence joins TRBV7-2 and TRBJ2-7; 11 bases are shared with TRBD2. CDR3 length: 15 residues. Trimming took 3 bases from V and 4 from J; bases not matched to a gene: 5. The germline V gene encodes CDR1 SGHTA and CDR2 FQGNSA. The CDR3 DNA reads TGTGCCAGCAGCTTCGGACTAGCGGGCCGGTACGAGCAGTACTTC. This encodes CASSFGLAGRYEQYF. Full variable domain (rest looked up from reference TRBV7-2 and TRBJ2-7): GAGVSQSPSNKVTEKGKDVELRCDPISGHTALYWYRQSLGQGLEFLIYFQGNSAPDKSGLPSDRFSAERTGGSVSTLTIQRTQQEDSAVYLCASSFGLAGRYEQYFGPGTRLTVT.

V gene TRBV28 combines with J gene TRBJ2-7; 12 nucleotides agree with TRBD2. V dropped 5 bases and J dropped 3; count of bases not matched to a gene: 5. CDR1 and CDR2 (germline): MDHEN, SYDVKM. This CDR3 comprises 15 residues. The CDR3 spells CASSPASGRGYEQYF. CDR3 DNA: TGTGCCAGCAGTCCGGCTAGCGGGAGGGGCTACGAGCAGTACTTC.

This clone was detected a few times. A much larger clone lies a single base off, so this may be a read error. V usage is TRBV7-2 and J usage is TRBJ2-3; perhaps TRBD2 as D (6 bases). The CDR3 covers 16 residues. The germline V gene has CDR1 SGHTA and CDR2 FQGNSA. V lost 4 bases to trimming and J lost 1 base, with 15 bases between them. The DNA of the CDR3 is TGTGCCAGCAGCTCCCGGCGGGGACTGGGCACAGATACGCAGTATTTT. It is translated as CASSSRRGLGTDTQYF.